The next 19 T cell receptor beta chains were all read from a single sample in a study of blood T cell repertoires in COVID-19. Data came from immunoSEQ multiplex PCR; TCRdb stores just in-frame clones and leaves some out. This sample carries under 200,000 clones, approximately 86% of them seen once, and the ten largest clones take roughly 2.5%. Material for sequencing was peripheral blood. The receptors here all came from a woman of 80 years or more with COVID-19, enrolled during active disease.

The CDR3 region has the DNA TGTGCCAGCAGTTCCCTGGGGGGGTATACTGAAGCTTTCTTT. This gives the protein CASSSLGGYTEAFF. The chain links TRBV27 to TRBJ1-1; TRBD1 might be the D (5 bases). The CDR3 extends over 14 amino acids. The germline CDR1 and CDR2 sequences are MNHEY and SMNVEV (reference sequence). Trimming cost V 4 bases and J 5 bases, with 14 bases left between them.

The chain links TRBV10-3 to TRBJ2-6; TRBD1 matches 12 bases. The J segment lost 2 bases and the V segment lost 2 bases, leaving 7 bases of the junction unmatched. Germline CDR1 reads ENHRY; CDR2 reads SYGVKD. CDR3 length equals 19 residues. CDR3 coding DNA: TGTGCCATCAGTGAGCGGGACAGGGGGCGTGGGACTGGGGCCAACGTCCTGACTTTC. Amino acid sequence: CAISERDRGRGTGANVLTF.

The genes are TRBV7-3 and TRBJ2-5; TRBD2 might be the D (5 bases). Germline CDR1 and CDR2: SGHTA and FQGTGA. This CDR3 region has 15 residues. V was trimmed by 4 bases and J by 4 bases, leaving 16 bases between them. The CDR3 nucleotides are TGTGCCAGCAGCTCTGGAGAACGGAGGTCAGAGACCCAGTACTTC. Encoded protein: CASSSGERRSETQYF.

The rearrangement joins TRBV5-1 to TRBJ1-3; D may be TRBD1 (6 bases). The V gene's germline CDR1 is SGHRS and CDR2 YFSETQ. Trimming took off 4 bases at V and 10 bases at J, with 21 bases between the two ends. The CDR3 has 15 amino acids. CDR3 nucleotides: TGCGCCAGCAGCAGGAGGACAGCTAATTCGGGGACCATATATTTT. Translating gives CASSRRTANSGTIYF.

This chain links TRBV6-5 with TRBJ2-1; perhaps TRBD1 as D (6 bases). With 6 bases removed from V and 4 bases from J, the gap between germline ends came to 10 bases. The CDR3 contains 13 residues. CDR1 MNHEY and CDR2 SVGAGI come from the germline V gene. CDR3 bases: TGTGCCAGCAGCCGGGACAATTACAATGAGCAGTTCTTC. Translated, it gives CASSRDNYNEQFF.

The chain uses TRBV6-6 and TRBJ2-1, with 10 bases matching TRBD1. Trimming took 7 bases from V and 3 from J; bases not matched to a gene: 6. Germline CDR1 and CDR2: MNHNY and SVGAGI (reference sequence). The CDR3 extends over 15 amino acids. CDR3: CASNHGQGGYNEQFF. In nucleotides, the CDR3 is TGTGCCAGCAATCACGGACAGGGGGGCTACAATGAGCAGTTCTTC.

Written as DNA, the CDR3 is TGTGCCAGCAGCTTAGGTCTCCCGGGAGGTTTGGATACGCAGTATTTT. It yields the protein CASSLGLPGGLDTQYF. This rearrangement joins TRBV7-9 to TRBJ2-3; 7 bases match TRBD2. Looked up from germline, CDR1 is SEHNR and CDR2 is FQNEAQ (reference sequence). The CDR3 loop spans 16 amino acids. Trimming at V came to 1 base and at J to 6 bases, leaving 10 bases not matched to a gene. The entire variable domain, with the rest obtained from reference TRBV7-9 and TRBJ2-3, is as follows: DTGVSQNPRHKITKRGQNVTFRCDPISEHNRLYWYRQTLGQGPEFLTYFQNEAQLEKSRLLSDRFSAERPKGSFSTLEIQRTEQGDSAMYLCASSLGLPGGLDTQYFGPGTRLTVL.

The rearrangement joins TRBV7-2 to TRBJ2-1, with unresolved D. Per the germline V gene, CDR1 is SGHTA and CDR2 is FQGNSA. The germline V and J ends were trimmed by 3 bases and 8 bases, with 5 bases remaining between them. This CDR3 comprises 11 residues. The CDR3 sequence is CASSLEHEQFF. The CDR3 DNA sequence: TGTGCCAGCAGCTTGGAGCATGAGCAGTTCTTC. The whole variable domain, filled in from reference TRBV7-2 and TRBJ2-1, reads GAGVSQSPSNKVTEKGKDVELRCDPISGHTALYWYRQSLGQGLEFLIYFQGNSAPDKSGLPSDRFSAERTGGSVSTLTIQRTQQEDSAVYLCASSLEHEQFFGPGTRLTVL.

The chain combines TRBV19 with TRBJ2-7; 9 nucleotides match TRBD1. CDR3 size: 15 residues. Germline V gene data show CDR1 as LNHDA and CDR2 as SQIVND (reference sequence). The V segment lost 1 base and the J segment 5 bases; nucleotides outside the gene matches: 6. CDR3 sequence reads: CASSIGRDRVHEQYF. For the CDR3, the DNA is TGTGCCAGTAGTATAGGCCGGGACAGGGTCCACGAGCAGTACTTC.

The V and J genes are TRBV5-1 and TRBJ2-2; 14 bases agree with TRBD2. Germline CDR1 and CDR2: SGHRS and YFSETQ. This CDR3 region has 18 residues. With V trimmed by 2 bases and J by 6 bases, 9 bases remained unmatched. In DNA, the CDR3 is TGCGCCAGCAGCTTCGGGACTAGCGGGAGTAGGTGGGCCGGGGAGCTGTTTTTT. It codes for CASSFGTSGSRWAGELFF.

The CDR3 loop reads CASSLGQDQPQHF. CDR3 DNA sequence: TGTGCCAGCTCACTCGGACAGGATCAGCCCCAGCATTTT. The rearrangement uses TRBV18 and TRBJ1-5, with 7 bases matching TRBD1. Germline CDR1 is KGHSH and CDR2 is LQKENI. Germline trimming cut 4 bases from V and 5 bases from J; bases unmatched to any gene: 2. The CDR3 length is 13 residues.

The V call is TRBV11-3, the J call TRBJ1-1; D call uncertain. Between the trimmed V and J ends, which lost 3 bases and 3 bases, there was a span of 11 bases. Germline V lookup: CDR1 SGHNT, CDR2 YENEEA. This CDR3 comprises 14 residues. The CDR3 DNA is TGTGCCAGCAGCTTTTCCGGGAAGGACACTGAAGCTTTCTTT. As protein: CASSFSGKDTEAFF.

The chain couples TRBV5-1 to TRBJ2-2, with TRBD2 matching over 10 bases. V was pared by 1 base and J by 2 bases, with 2 bases of the junction left unmatched. Germline V gives CDR1 SGHRS, CDR2 YFSETQ. The CDR3 consists of 16 residues. This CDR3 reads CASSLPSGRNTGELFF. DNA of the CDR3: TGCGCCAGCAGCTTGCCTAGCGGGAGAAACACCGGGGAGCTGTTTTTT. The complete variable domain, with remaining parts taken from reference TRBV5-1 and TRBJ2-2, reads KAGVTQTPRYLIKTRGQQVTLSCSPISGHRSVSWYQQTPGQGLQFLFEYFSETQRNKGNFPGRFSGRQFSNSRSEMNVSTLELGDSALYLCASSLPSGRNTGELFFGEGSRLTVL.

The V and J genes are TRBV18 and TRBJ1-2; D might be TRBD1 (5 bases). Germline V gene sequence: CDR1 KGHSH, CDR2 LQKENI. The CDR3 is 15 amino acids. The ends were cut back, 3 bases at V and 2 bases at J, with 13 bases in the middle. This CDR3 reads CASSPTGPDNYGYTF. The CDR3 DNA is TGTGCCAGCTCACCCACAGGCCCTGACAACTATGGCTACACCTTC.

The chain is built from TRBV5-1 and TRBJ2-5; 7 bases map to TRBD2. Germline V gene data show CDR1 as SGHRS and CDR2 as YFSETQ. CDR3 length equals 14 residues. Germline trimming cut 4 bases from V and 3 bases from J; bases unmatched to any gene: 6. DNA for the CDR3: TGCGCCAGCAGCCGTTTGGCGGGAGAAGAGACCCAGTACTTC. It specifies CASSRLAGEETQYF.

The chain joins TRBV6-5 to TRBJ2-7; 8 bases align to TRBD2. Germline trimming cut 2 bases from V and 3 bases from J; bases unmatched to any gene: 6. Germline loops: CDR1 MNHEY, CDR2 SVGAGI. The CDR3 extends over 15 amino acids. The CDR3 loop is CASSYESGSFYEQYF. In DNA form, the CDR3 reads TGTGCCAGCAGTTACGAAAGCGGGAGTTTCTACGAGCAGTACTTC.

The chain carries TRBV3-1 (or the pseudogene TRBV3-2) and TRBJ2-6; D is perhaps TRBD1 (5 bases). The germline V and J ends were trimmed by 3 bases and 4 bases, with 10 bases remaining between them. Per germline, CDR1 LGHDT and CDR2 YNNKEL (reference sequence). The CDR3 loop spans 15 amino acids. The CDR3 protein is CASSQQGYGANVLTF. In DNA, the CDR3 is TGTGCCAGCAGCCAGCAGGGTTACGGGGCCAACGTCCTGACTTTC.

V usage is TRBV6-5 and J usage is TRBJ1-6; the D gene is possibly TRBD1 (5 bases). Germline V gives CDR1 MNHEY, CDR2 SVGAGI. V gave up 6 bases and J gave up 0 bases, with 9 bases separating them. CDR3 size: 15 residues. CDR3 coding DNA: TGTGCCAGCAGAGGGGAGGTCTCCTATAATTCACCCCTCCACTTT. This translates into CASRGEVSYNSPLHF.

This sequence joins TRBV5-5 and TRBJ2-2, with 9 bases that match TRBD2. The CDR3 length is 14 residues. The germline V gene encodes CDR1 SGHKS and CDR2 YYEKEE (reference sequence). V was clipped by 4 bases and J by 5 bases; unmatched bases: 3. CDR3 sequence (DNA): TGTGCCAGCAGCGGAAGCGGGGGGACCGGGGAGCTGTTTTTT. Translated, it gives CASSGSGGTGELFF.